A selection of T cell receptor beta chains follows, all from one sample in a study of blood T cells in healthy people across ages. TCRdb called the 5' RACE reads again in MiXCR, with one record for every CDR3 protein. The data contain about 1.5 million distinct CDR3 sequences, 42% of them seen just once; the ten biggest clones take up more than 4%. Material: blood. The receptors derive from a woman between 18 and 29 years old in good health. Both conserved end residues are part of each CDR3. The order of the fields is V gene, clone size, J gene, D gene, CDR3 DNA, CDR3 protein. D genes are given only for firm matches. Clone size, where shown, is once, few, many, or a class for clones that have expanded.

TRBV6-5	few	TRBJ1-2	-	TGTGCCACATCAAGGGGCTACTATGGCTACACCTTC	CATSRGYYGYTF
TRBV27	many	TRBJ2-1	-	TGTGCCAGCAAACAGGCAGGGGAATACAATGAGCAGTTCTTC	CASKQAGEYNEQFF
TRBV7-2	-	TRBJ2-3	TRBD2	TGTGCCAGCAGCTTTAGAGCTAGCGGGGTCACAGATACGCAGTATTTT	CASSFRASGVTDTQYF
TRBV4-3	-	TRBJ2-3	-	TGCGCCAGCAGCCAAGATCCGGGCAGGGGCGCAGATACGCAGTATTTT	CASSQDPGRGADTQYF
TRBV4-3	few	TRBJ1-4	-	TGCGCCAGCAGCCAAGTAGGCGACAATGAAAAACTGTTTTTT	CASSQVGDNEKLFF
TRBV29-1	-	TRBJ1-2	-	TGCAGCGTTGACGACAGTACCATCAGGCGCTACACCTTC	CSVDDSTIRRYTF
TRBV21-1	-	TRBJ2-1	-	TGTGCCAGCAGCAAAGAACCTTCTCTACACAATGAGCAGTTCTTC	CASSKEPSLHNEQFF
TRBV4-3	-	TRBJ2-7	-	TGCGCCAGCAGCCAAGATCACGCGACAGCCTACGAGCAGTACTTC	CASSQDHATAYEQYF
TRBV7-2	few	TRBJ2-7	-	TGTGCCAGCAGCTTGACAGCCCAATACGAGCAGTACTTC	CASSLTAQYEQYF
TRBV21-1	once	TRBJ2-5	-	TGTGCCAGCAGCAAAGCGCTGGGGGGGTACTTC	CASSKALGGYF
TRBV7-2	-	TRBJ2-3	TRBD2	TGTGCCAGCAGCTTATTGGCGGGGGGGATAGATACGCAGTATTTT	CASSLLAGGIDTQYF
TRBV7-9	-	TRBJ1-2	TRBD1	TGTGCCAGCAGCTTAGCCGGGACAGAAAACTATGGCTACACCTTC	CASSLAGTENYGYTF
TRBV4-3	few	TRBJ1-2	-	TGCGCCAGCAGCCAAGAGTATGGGACAAAGGGAGGCTACACCTTC	CASSQEYGTKGGYTF
TRBV4-2	-	TRBJ2-7	TRBD1	TGTGCCAGCAGCCAAGTGATCACAGGGGCCTACGAGCAGTACTTC	CASSQVITGAYEQYF
TRBV20-1	-	TRBJ2-7	-	TGCAGTGCTAGTGACAGGTACTACGAGCAGTACTTC	CSASDRYYEQYF
TRBV20-1	-	TRBJ2-3	-	TGCAGTGCTAGGAGCGTAATATCCACAGATACGCAGTATTTT	CSARSVISTDTQYF
TRBV6-5	-	TRBJ1-2	-	TGTGCCAGCAGTTACACGTGGGACATCTATGGCTACACCTTC	CASSYTWDIYGYTF
TRBV20-1	-	TRBJ1-1	-	TGCAGTGCTCAAGGTAAAAACACTGAAGCTTTCTTT	CSAQGKNTEAFF
TRBV5-1	-	TRBJ1-2	-	TGCGCCAGCAGCATCCAGACTGGGCCGGCCTATGGCTACACCTTC	CASSIQTGPAYGYTF
TRBV6-2/TRBV6-3	-	TRBJ2-3	-	TGTGCCAGCAGTTACAAGGACTCTACAGATACGCAGTATTTT	CASSYKDSTDTQYF
TRBV12-5	few	TRBJ1-5	TRBD1	TGTGCTAGTGGTTTGACGGACAGGGGCCATCAGCCCCAGCATTTT	CASGLTDRGHQPQHF
TRBV10-3	-	TRBJ2-3	-	TGTGCCATCATGGCCAGCGGTGGCGGGGGCACAGATACGCAGTATTTT	CAIMASGGGGTDTQYF
TRBV20-1	few	TRBJ2-5	-	TGCAGTGCTAGCCCCATCGGAGAGACCCAGTACTTC	CSASPIGETQYF
TRBV3-1	-	TRBJ2-5	TRBD1	TGTGCCAGCAGACAGGGGCCGGGTTTGGCCCAGTACTTC	CASRQGPGLAQYF
TRBV20-1	many	TRBJ2-2	TRBD2	TGCAGTGCGGGGCGCGGGGGGGCGAACACCGGGGAGCTGTTTTTT	CSAGRGGANTGELFF
TRBV20-1	few	TRBJ2-7	-	TGCAGTGCTAGAGGTAGGGAAACCTACGAGCAGTACTTC	CSARGRETYEQYF
TRBV4-3	-	TRBJ2-7	TRBD2	TGCGCCTGCGGCCAAGATCGGGGACTAGCGGGAGAATCCTACGAGCAGTACTTC	CACGQDRGLAGESYEQYF